The following is a T cell receptor (beta chain) sequence with its context. The antigen is unknown. This specimen comes from a study of STAT5B mutations in CD4+ large granular lymphocyte leukemia. Whole-study findings and limits: 8/27 top patient clones versus 2/35 control clones were TRBV06-family. Data were not HLA-matched across samples. Main leukemic clonotypes were patient-specific, but approximately 25% appeared at low frequency elsewhere.

This CDR3 has 16 residues. Germline V gives CDR1 SGHVS, CDR2 FNYEAQ. V lost 0 bases to trimming and J lost 2 bases, with 11 bases between them. In the original workflow: Lowest detectable productive clonotype frequency was 2.59 x 10-5. Method: immunoSEQ multiplex PCR; TCRdb's copy keeps in-frame clones and lacks some. V, J and clone size are taken as reported in that table, and D and trimming were inferred from the DNA itself. The sample consists of 20,000 or so clones, about three quarters of them appearing once. The sequenced material came from CD4+ T cells from blood buffy coats. The J gene is TRBJ2-1, the V gene TRBV7-6, with D perhaps being TRBD1 or TRBD2 (5 bases each). The clonotype comes from a human donor in good health. In DNA, the CDR3 is TGTGCCAGCAGCTTAGCGGGGGTAAAAACCTACAATGAGCAGTTCTTC. It specifies CASSLAGVKTYNEQFF.